This T cell receptor (beta chain) was identified during a study of blood T cell repertoires in COVID-19 (TCRdb year 2020). With regard to the full study: Samples covering the acute and convalescent phases of COVID-19 were provided by collaborators in the United States, Italy and Spain. Where available, HLA class I and class II types were taken from metadata supplied by the sample provider and were not determined by assay-based typing. The samples were drawn from the first 160 participants of the ongoing ImmuneRACE study and from 1,254 subjects provided by 6 global collaborators. Sample metadata almost always included a de-identified subject ID, COVID-19 status, age in years and sex. The material from the prospective study consisted of cDNA or gDNA derived from T cells, B-cell-depleted T cells, or PBMCs. The dataset comprised deeply sampled blood TCRbeta repertoires from subjects exposed to, actively infected with, or recovered from COVID-19. A freely available public database, intended as a resource for researchers studying the immune response to SARS-CoV-2, is where the repertoires were released.

The collaborating institutions used their own protocols to collect whole blood in K2EDTA tubes. For TCRbeta analysis, collaborator samples were shipped as frozen whole blood, as isolated PBMCs, or as DNA extracted from either sample type. Summary of the overall study and its limitations: The quantity of clinical and demographic metadata differed by source and by participant and was supplied without curation.

Details on this clone: Its antigen is currently not known. Base qualities are missing; no much larger clone stands one base away.

The immunoSEQ Assay, a bias-controlled multiplex PCR, was used to amplify TCRbeta CDR3 regions from genomic DNA. As for the authors' bioinformatics: Nucleated cell counts per sample were estimated from amplification of reference gene primers within the assay. To quantify the absolute abundance of each unique TCRbeta CDR3 rearrangement, sequence reads were collapsed and filtered. For each sample, productive Simpson clonality was calculated as the square root of Simpson's diversity index over productive rearrangements. TCRdb carries this immuneACCESS record with in-frame sequences only. Its versions omit some clonotypes, under half of them owing to an unresolved V gene in the studies checked, with the rest unexplained. D and trimming come from the DNA, and the V and J calls and clone size come from that table. The sample table records over 50,000 clones; approximately 84% of these occur just once. 13% to 15% of the sample is held by the ten biggest clonotypes.

V loses 0 bases of germline sequence and J loses 4 bases, and the interval between the two ends is 13 bases. The germline V gene supplies CDR1 SGHRS and CDR2 YFSETQ. The CDR3 sequence holds 15 residues, the cysteine and phenylalanine included. The DNA shown is the 45-base CDR3, in frame from base 1. This sequence originates from a human donor in a cohort sampled during active COVID-19. What was sequenced was peripheral blood. The V and J genes are TRBV5-1 and TRBJ1-2; TRBD1 is possibly the D segment (6 matching bases). The DNA sequence follows: TGCGCCAGCAGCTTGGATAAAGGGGGGGCCTATGGCTACACCTTC. It encodes CASSLDKGGAYGYTF.